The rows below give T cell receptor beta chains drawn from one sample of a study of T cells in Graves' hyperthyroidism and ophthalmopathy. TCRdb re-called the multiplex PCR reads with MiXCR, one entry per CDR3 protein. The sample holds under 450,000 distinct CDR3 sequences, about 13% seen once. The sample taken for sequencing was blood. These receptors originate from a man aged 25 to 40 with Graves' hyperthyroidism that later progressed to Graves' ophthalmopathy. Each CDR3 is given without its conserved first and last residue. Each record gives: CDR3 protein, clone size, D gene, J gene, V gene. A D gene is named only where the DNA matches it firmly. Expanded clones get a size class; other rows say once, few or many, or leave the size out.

CDR3aa: ASSLARISYEQY
abundance: few
d_gene: -
j_gene: TRBJ2-7
v_gene: TRBV11-2

CDR3aa: ASSISRAGAGTGELF
abundance: many
d_gene: TRBD2
j_gene: TRBJ2-2
v_gene: TRBV9

CDR3aa: ASSLGQGPYQPQR
abundance: -
d_gene: -
j_gene: TRBJ1-5
v_gene: TRBV7-6

CDR3aa: ASRLTGQNWDYGYT
abundance: -
d_gene: -
j_gene: TRBJ1-2
v_gene: TRBV28

CDR3aa: ASSLEASLPNTEAF
abundance: few
d_gene: -
j_gene: TRBJ1-1
v_gene: TRBV7-9

CDR3aa: STSGGRTNTGELF
abundance: -
d_gene: TRBD2
j_gene: TRBJ2-2
v_gene: TRBV20-1

CDR3aa: ASSPPGTRRYYEQY
abundance: few
d_gene: -
j_gene: TRBJ2-7
v_gene: TRBV28

CDR3aa: ASREARFMNTEAF
abundance: many
d_gene: -
j_gene: TRBJ1-1
v_gene: TRBV28

CDR3aa: AIRGDRPGYT
abundance: -
d_gene: -
j_gene: TRBJ1-2
v_gene: TRBV10-3

CDR3aa: ASSSTGGGSPVANEQF
abundance: few
d_gene: TRBD2
j_gene: TRBJ2-1
v_gene: TRBV7-2

CDR3aa: ASSVLDRAIFTEAF
abundance: few
d_gene: TRBD1
j_gene: TRBJ1-1
v_gene: TRBV9

CDR3aa: ASSLIPGQGGSPLH
abundance: few
d_gene: TRBD1
j_gene: TRBJ1-6
v_gene: TRBV5-4

CDR3aa: ARDRQGFGTEAF
abundance: many
d_gene: -
j_gene: TRBJ1-1
v_gene: TRBV2

CDR3aa: ASSLGGTTVTDTQY
abundance: -
d_gene: -
j_gene: TRBJ2-3
v_gene: TRBV5-1

CDR3aa: ASSVGGSPYEQY
abundance: -
d_gene: -
j_gene: TRBJ2-7
v_gene: TRBV9

CDR3aa: ASSDLDRGRVYGYT
abundance: -
d_gene: TRBD1
j_gene: TRBJ1-2
v_gene: TRBV6-1

CDR3aa: ASSLISREQY
abundance: many
d_gene: -
j_gene: TRBJ2-7
v_gene: TRBV12-3/TRBV12-4

CDR3aa: ASSLRSRGSNQPQH
abundance: many
d_gene: -
j_gene: TRBJ1-5
v_gene: TRBV28

CDR3aa: ASSLGEQDGGYT
abundance: few
d_gene: -
j_gene: TRBJ1-2
v_gene: TRBV7-9

CDR3aa: ASSPRSGALGETQY
abundance: -
d_gene: TRBD2
j_gene: TRBJ2-5
v_gene: TRBV18

CDR3aa: ASSFEAKALGYT
abundance: -
d_gene: -
j_gene: TRBJ1-2
v_gene: TRBV7-9

CDR3aa: ASRRGQSTDTQY
abundance: -
d_gene: TRBD1
j_gene: TRBJ2-3
v_gene: TRBV6-1

CDR3aa: ASRRGQGETQY
abundance: many
d_gene: TRBD1
j_gene: TRBJ2-5
v_gene: TRBV7-2